This T cell receptor beta chain was observed in a study of blood T cell repertoires in COVID-19. Produced via immunoSEQ multiplex PCR; TCRdb's table is partial and in-frame only. The sample includes about 240,000 clones, around 81% of them seen just once. Sequenced: peripheral blood. The receptor comes from a woman at least 80 years old with COVID-19, enrolled during active disease.

The CDR3 bases are TGCAGCGTTGACCTTGGACAGGGGGGTGAAAAACTGTTTTTT. Encoded protein: CSVDLGQGGEKLFF. J is TRBJ1-4 and V is TRBV29-1; 10 bases are shared with TRBD1. This CDR3 contains 14 residues. Germline trimming cut 3 bases from V and 7 bases from J; bases unmatched to any gene: 5. The germline gives CDR1 SQVTM, CDR2 ANQGSEA.